The source of this T cell receptor (beta chain) is a study of blood T cell repertoires in COVID-19 (dated by TCRdb to 2019 to 2021). Broadly, across the study: Samples covering the acute and convalescent phases of COVID-19 were provided by collaborators in the United States, Italy and Spain. The material from the prospective study consisted of cDNA or gDNA derived from T cells, B-cell-depleted T cells, or PBMCs. Subjects who had been exposed to COVID-19, were actively infected with it, or had recovered from it provided the deeply sampled blood TCRbeta repertoires that made up the dataset. The repertoires were released in a freely available public database meant as a resource for research on the immune response to SARS-CoV-2. Samples came from the ongoing ImmuneRACE study (first 160 participants) plus 1,254 subjects from 6 global collaborators. The sample metadata nearly always contained a de-identified subject ID, COVID-19 status, age in years and sex. HLA class I and class II types, where available, came from metadata supplied by the sample provider rather than from assay-based typing. Broad study findings and their caveats: The amount of clinical and demographic metadata varied by source and participant and was provided uncurated.

Whole blood was collected in K2EDTA tubes by collaborating institutions according to the institutions' own protocols. For TCRbeta analysis, collaborators shipped samples as frozen whole blood, isolated PBMCs, or DNA extracted from either of those sample types. Concerning this clone itself: No antigen is known for it. No qualities accompany the bases; no much larger clone lies one base away.

The immunoSEQ Assay, a bias-controlled multiplex PCR, was used to amplify TCRbeta CDR3 regions from genomic DNA. In the original analysis: Nucleated cell counts per sample were estimated from amplification of reference gene primers within the assay. Sequence reads were collapsed and filtered to measure the absolute abundance of every unique TCRbeta CDR3 rearrangement. For each sample, productive Simpson clonality was calculated as the square root of Simpson's diversity index over productive rearrangements. What TCRdb holds here is the immuneACCESS table cut down to in-frame rearrangements. Part of the clones is not present; checked against another copy, under half of the missing clones reflect an unresolved V gene, and the others are unexplained. That table supplies the V and J calls and clone size; D and trimming were determined from the DNA. The sample data list under 250,000 clones, and 75% to 85% of these were observed just once. Clones ranked in the top ten supply around 13% of the sample.

Taken from cysteine to phenylalanine, the CDR3 has 14 residues. Solely the CDR3 DNA is kept, with 42 bases framed from the first base. V is pared back by 2 bases and J by 8 bases, with 10 bases lying between the germline termini. For CDR1 and CDR2, the germline V gene lists MDHEN and SYDVKM. Sequencing input: peripheral blood. The sequence was obtained from a human donor in a cohort sampled during active COVID-19. The rearranged segments are TRBV28 and TRBJ1-6, with TRBD1 as a weak D call on 6 bases. The DNA sequence follows: TGTGCCAGCAGTTTAAACAGGGTTTATTCACCCCTCCACTTT. Translated, this gives CASSLNRVYSPLHF. The CDR3 plus the reference TRBV28 and TRBJ1-6 genes for the other parts give the full variable domain: DVKVTQSSRYLVKRTGEKVFLECVQDMDHENMFWYRQDPGLGLRLIYFSYDVKMKEKGDIPEGYSVSREKKERFSLILESASTNQTSMYLCASSLNRVYSPLHFGNGTRLTVT.